This TCR beta chain derives from a study of prognosis after radiotherapy for stage I lung cancer. This clonotype appeared many times. Its antigen remains unidentified. A single base separates this from a much larger clone, so it may be a read error. The CDR3 loop spans 16 amino acids. Looked up from germline, CDR1 is KGHDR and CDR2 is SFDVKD. Two rounds of multiplex PCR amplified TCR beta CDR3 from genomic DNA. During first-round PCR, primers specific to each TRBV and TRBJ gene were used. TCRdb re-called the multiplex PCR reads with MiXCR, one entry per CDR3 protein. This table has fewer than 20,000 distinct CDR3 sequences, roughly 45% appearing once. Blood draws of 5.5 to 6 milliliters of peripheral blood occurred at each of two time points. Findings and limits, study-wide: The way patients used TRBV and TRBJ genes reportedly differed depending on whether they had metastases. The study left the tumor specificity of the expanded TCR clones undetermined.

The chain combines TRBV24-1 with TRBJ2-7, with 11 bases fitting TRBD1. This receptor was identified in a donor of 50 years or more with non-small cell lung cancer. Sequencing was performed on PBMCs, taken before or after stereotactic body radiation therapy (not recorded which). This chain's CDR3 is CATSGLPGQGVIEQYF. Here the CDR3 DNA reads TGTGCCACCAGTGGTTTGCCGGGACAGGGGGTGATCGAGCAGTACTTC.